One T cell receptor beta chain is described in this entry. TCRdb keeps only in-frame clones here, not all; method: immunoSEQ multiplex PCR. The data contain 200,000 to 250,000 clones, more than 70% of them singletons. This entry is derived from a study of blood T cell repertoires in COVID-19. Germline V gives CDR1 SEHNR, CDR2 FQNEAQ (reference sequence). The CDR3 sequence is 19 residues long. The germline V and J ends were trimmed by 1 base and 0 bases, with 19 bases remaining between them. The TCR was taken from a human donor in a cohort sampled during active COVID-19. The sequenced material came from peripheral blood. This rearrangement joins TRBV7-9 to TRBJ2-1; D gene uncertain. The chain's CDR3 is CASSLDLSSGMGSYNEQFF. For the CDR3, the DNA is TGTGCCAGCAGCTTAGATCTTTCCTCAGGTATGGGCTCCTACAATGAGCAGTTCTTC.